Shown below are 12 T cell receptor beta chains from a single sample sequenced in a study of neurological immune-mediated disorders. Each CDR3 protein is one row after TCRdb ran MiXCR on the 5' RACE reads. This table has fewer than 85,000 distinct CDR3 sequences, approximately 5% appearing once. Material: PBMCs. The receptor set was obtained from a woman in her 30s with multiple sclerosis.

This clonotype was seen at least ten times. This rearrangement joins TRBV5-1 to TRBJ1-1; no clear D. From germline, CDR1 is SGHRS and CDR2 YFSETQ. The CDR3 extends over 16 amino acids. Trimming stripped 0 bases from V and 3 bases from J, with 15 bases between. The CDR3 spells CASSLDAAPWDTEAFF. The DNA for the CDR3 is TGCGCCAGCAGCTTGGATGCGGCGCCATGGGACACTGAAGCTTTCTTT. Full variable domain (missing parts from reference TRBV5-1 and TRBJ1-1): KAGVTQTPRYLIKTRGQQVTLSCSPISGHRSVSWYQQTPGQGLQFLFEYFSETQRNKGNFPGRFSGRQFSNSRSEMNVSTLELGDSALYLCASSLDAAPWDTEAFFGQGTRLTVV.

This clonotype was found many times. This chain links TRBV20-1 with TRBJ2-7, with 10 bases that match TRBD2. The CDR3 is made up of 15 amino acids. Germline assignment: CDR1 DFQATT and CDR2 SNEGSKA (reference sequence). The V gene end was trimmed by 1 base and the J gene end by 1 base; junction bases not matched to a gene: 4. CDR3 protein: CSARGLAGVSYEQYF. The CDR3 DNA sequence: TGCAGTGCTAGAGGGCTAGCGGGAGTATCCTACGAGCAGTACTTC.

This clonotype occurred many times. The chain is built from TRBV5-1 and TRBJ2-5; 15 bases are shared with TRBD2. This CDR3 spans 16 amino acids. V lost 2 bases, J lost 6 bases, and 5 bases stayed unmatched. Germline V gives CDR1 SGHRS, CDR2 YFSETQ. In DNA form, the CDR3 reads TGCGCCAGCAGCTTACCCGGGACTAGCGGGAGGCAGACCCAGTACTTC. Its protein product is CASSLPGTSGRQTQYF.

Many counts were recorded for this clonotype. The rearrangement uses TRBV2 and TRBJ2-3; no firm D call. Deletions cut 5 bases from V and 5 bases from J, with 5 bases between. CDR1 and CDR2 from the germline V gene are SNHLY and FYNNEI. The CDR3 is 11 amino acids. The CDR3 is CASSLGDTQYF. The CDR3 nucleotides are TGTGCCAGCAGTCTGGGAGATACGCAGTATTTT. The complete variable domain, with remaining parts taken from reference TRBV2 and TRBJ2-3, reads EPEVTQTPSHQVTQMGQEVILRCVPISNHLYFYWYRQILGQKVEFLVSFYNNEISEKSEIFDDQFSVERPDGSNFTLKIRSTKLEDSAMYFCASSLGDTQYFGPGTRLTVL.

This clonotype was observed many times. The chain has TRBV20-1 and TRBJ2-7; D call uncertain. With 6 bases removed from V and 5 bases from J, the gap between germline ends came to 11 bases. Germline V gives CDR1 DFQATT, CDR2 SNEGSKA (reference sequence). The CDR3 totals 11 residues. CDR3 loop: CSAQDDHEQYF. Written as DNA, the CDR3 is TGCAGTGCACAAGACGATCACGAGCAGTACTTC.

This clonotype showed up many times. V and J are TRBV7-2 and TRBJ2-1; 14 bases align to TRBD2. Germline CDR1 is SGHTA and CDR2 is FQGNSA. This CDR3 spans 17 amino acids. Trimming removed 5 bases from V and 0 bases from J; junction bases left unmatched: 3. CDR3 sequence reads: CASSRLAGGSSYNEQFF. CDR3 coding DNA: TGTGCCAGCAGCAGACTAGCGGGAGGGAGCTCCTACAATGAGCAGTTCTTC.

This clonotype appeared many times. This chain connects TRBV28 to TRBJ2-5, with 10 nucleotides matching TRBD1. The CDR3 contains 15 residues. V lost 5 bases and J lost 3; bases outside the gene matches: 6. Germline V gene data show CDR1 as MDHEN and CDR2 as SYDVKM. CDR3 residues: CASSAPGTGEETQYF. CDR3 DNA: TGTGCCAGCAGTGCCCCTGGGACAGGGGAAGAGACCCAGTACTTC.

The sample holds many counts of this clonotype. J is TRBJ2-2 and V is TRBV5-1, with TRBD1 matching 7 bases. With 7 bases clipped from V and 10 bases from J, the junction kept 19 bases outside the gene matches. CDR1 SGHRS and CDR2 YFSETQ come from the germline V gene. This CDR3 region has 16 residues. The CDR3 DNA follows: TGCGCCAGCTCCCCAAAGCGACAGGGACGATTAGTGGAGCTGTTTTTT. Translation gives CASSPKRQGRLVELFF. Full variable domain (rest looked up from reference TRBV5-1 and TRBJ2-2): KAGVTQTPRYLIKTRGQQVTLSCSPISGHRSVSWYQQTPGQGLQFLFEYFSETQRNKGNFPGRFSGRQFSNSRSEMNVSTLELGDSALYLCASSPKRQGRLVELFFGEGSRLTVL.

This clonotype has a handful of counts. CDR3 sequence reads: CASSLVSGRTETQYF. CDR3 coding DNA: TGCGCCAGCAGCTTGGTTAGCGGGAGGACAGAGACCCAGTACTTC. The chain carries TRBV5-1 and TRBJ2-5; 10 bases line up with TRBD2. There are 15 residues in the CDR3. The V segment lost 0 bases and the J segment 4 bases; nucleotides outside the gene matches: 3. The germline V gene encodes CDR1 SGHRS and CDR2 YFSETQ. The entire variable domain, with the rest obtained from reference TRBV5-1 and TRBJ2-5, is as follows: KAGVTQTPRYLIKTRGQQVTLSCSPISGHRSVSWYQQTPGQGLQFLFEYFSETQRNKGNFPGRFSGRQFSNSRSEMNVSTLELGDSALYLCASSLVSGRTETQYFGPGTRLLVL.

This clonotype was counted ten times or more. The chain joins TRBV6-2 or TRBV6-3 to TRBJ2-7; the match to TRBD2 covers 8 bases. The CDR3 length is 14 residues. V trimming: 2 bases; J trimming: 4 bases; junction bases outside the gene matches: 4. CDR1 and CDR2 from the germline V gene are MNHEY and SVGEGT. The CDR3 loop is CASSYLAGLYEQYF. The CDR3 DNA follows: TGTGCCAGCAGTTACCTAGCGGGTTTGTACGAGCAGTACTTC.

This clonotype was counted ten times or more. V is TRBV30 and J is TRBJ2-1; 7 positions match TRBD1. J was trimmed by 7 bases and V by 5 bases; bases with no gene match: 5. The CDR3 is 12 residues long. Germline V CDR1 and CDR2: GTSNPN, SVGIG (reference sequence). The chain's CDR3 is CAWGNRGNEQFF. Here the CDR3 DNA reads TGTGCCTGGGGAAACAGGGGTAATGAGCAGTTCTTC.

V and J are TRBV27 and TRBJ2-3, with no clear D. Looked up from germline, CDR1 is MNHEY and CDR2 is SMNVEV (reference sequence). The CDR3 extends over 14 amino acids. The V end lost 3 bases, the J end lost 4 bases, and 11 bases lay between the germline ends. The CDR3 nucleotides read TGTGCCAGCAGTTTTTCGTCAGCAGCAGATACGCAGTATTTT. Protein: CASSFSSAADTQYF.